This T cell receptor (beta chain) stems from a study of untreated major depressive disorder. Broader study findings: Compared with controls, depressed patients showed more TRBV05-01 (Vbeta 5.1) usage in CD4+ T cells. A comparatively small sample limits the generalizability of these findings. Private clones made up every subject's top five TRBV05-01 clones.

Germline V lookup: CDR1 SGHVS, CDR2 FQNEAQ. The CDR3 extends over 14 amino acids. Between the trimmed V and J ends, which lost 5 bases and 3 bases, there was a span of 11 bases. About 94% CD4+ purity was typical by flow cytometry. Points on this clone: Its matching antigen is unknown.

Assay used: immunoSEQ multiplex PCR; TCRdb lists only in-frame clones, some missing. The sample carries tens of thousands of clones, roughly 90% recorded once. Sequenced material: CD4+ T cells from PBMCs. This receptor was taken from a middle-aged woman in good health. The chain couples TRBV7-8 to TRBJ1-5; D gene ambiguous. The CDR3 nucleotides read TGTGCCAGCAGCCTCATCACGGCCAATCAGCCCCAGCATTTT. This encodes CASSLITANQPQHF.